This TCR beta chain was profiled in a study of OX40 agonist ivuxolimab in advanced cancers. In the study overall: Patients were dosed intravenously with ivuxolimab at 0.01 to 10 mg/kg every 2 weeks. Study-wide points: At 0.1 to 3.0 mg/kg and by week 6, CD4+ and CD8+ T cells in the blood had expanded clonally.

On this clone: The target antigen is unknown.

Some clones are missing from TCRdb's copy, which holds only in-frame ones; the method was immunoSEQ multiplex PCR. The sample has 30,000 to 40,000 clones, about 92% seen once. Material: CD4+ or CD8+ T cells sorted from blood, obtained in a trial of the OX40 agonist ivuxolimab. This receptor was taken from an adult with an advanced solid tumor such as melanoma, head and neck, liver or kidney cancer.

CDR3 nucleotides: TGTGCCAGCAGCTTAGAGAGGACAGGGGGCAATGGCTACACCTTC. This sequence encodes CASSLERTGGNGYTF. The V call is TRBV9, the J call TRBJ1-2, with 11 nucleotides matching TRBD1. V dropped 4 bases and J dropped 6; count of bases not matched to a gene: 8. CDR1 is SGDLS, CDR2 YYNGEE, per germline. CDR3 size: 15 residues.